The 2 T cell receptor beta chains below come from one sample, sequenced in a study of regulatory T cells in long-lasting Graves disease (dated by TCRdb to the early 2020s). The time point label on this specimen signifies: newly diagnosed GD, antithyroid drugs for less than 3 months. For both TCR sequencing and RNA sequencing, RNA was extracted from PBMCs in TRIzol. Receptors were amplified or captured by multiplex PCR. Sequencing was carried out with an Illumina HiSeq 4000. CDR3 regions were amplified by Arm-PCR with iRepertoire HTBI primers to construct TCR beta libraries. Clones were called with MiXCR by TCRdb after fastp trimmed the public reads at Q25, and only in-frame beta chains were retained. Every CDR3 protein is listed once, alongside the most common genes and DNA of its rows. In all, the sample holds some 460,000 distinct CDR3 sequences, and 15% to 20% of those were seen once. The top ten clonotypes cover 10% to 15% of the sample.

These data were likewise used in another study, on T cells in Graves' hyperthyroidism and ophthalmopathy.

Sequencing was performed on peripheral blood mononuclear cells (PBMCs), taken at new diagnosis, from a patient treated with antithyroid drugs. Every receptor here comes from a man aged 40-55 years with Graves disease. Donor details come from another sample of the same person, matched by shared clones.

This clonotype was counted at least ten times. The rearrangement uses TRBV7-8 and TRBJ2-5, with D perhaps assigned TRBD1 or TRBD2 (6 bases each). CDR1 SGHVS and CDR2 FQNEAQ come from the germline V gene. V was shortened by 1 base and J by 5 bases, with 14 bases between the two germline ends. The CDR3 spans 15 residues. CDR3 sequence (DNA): TGTGCCAGCAGCTTAGTCTTAGGGGGGCGGGAGACCCAGTACTTC. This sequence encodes CASSLVLGGRETQYF.

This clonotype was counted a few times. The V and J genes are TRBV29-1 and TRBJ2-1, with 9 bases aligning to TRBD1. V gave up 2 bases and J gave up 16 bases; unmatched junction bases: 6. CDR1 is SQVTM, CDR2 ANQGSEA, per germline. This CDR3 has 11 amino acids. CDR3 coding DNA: TGCAGCGTTGAAAAGGGACAGGGCATCTTCTTC. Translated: CSVEKGQGIFF.